Detailed here is one T cell receptor beta chain. In its sample, this clonotype was seen many times. No cognate antigen has been identified for it. Base qualities were left out, and no much larger clone turns up one base away. This entry is derived from a study of neurological immune-mediated disorders (dated by TCRdb to the late 2010s). Regarding the research as a whole: Among the approximately 35 multiple sclerosis patients, relapsing-remitting MS accounted for some 30 and secondary progressive MS accounted for 3. The study compared peripheral blood TCR-beta repertoires of HTLV-I-associated myelopathy (HAM/TSP) patients, multiple sclerosis patients and healthy controls using UMI-based sequencing. The cohort was made up of some 70 subjects, consisting of some 15 HAM/TSP patients, some 34 multiple sclerosis patients and approximately 20 healthy controls. The 106 TCR-beta libraries covered PBMC samples along with longitudinal samples, technical triplicates, and paired sorted CD4+ and CD8+ T-cell subsets.

Unsorted PBMC libraries were generated from 2 million PBMCs stored in RNAlater at -80 °C until RNA extraction. The multiple sclerosis patients were enrolled in a US clinical protocol that used magnetic resonance imaging to evaluate disease progression. Peripheral blood underwent Ficoll-Hypaque density gradient centrifugation to isolate PBMCs, which were then cryopreserved in liquid nitrogen. cDNA was synthesized by template-switch 5'RACE using a primer carrying a 10-nucleotide random unique molecular identifier by which each TCR transcript was tagged. Every sequencing run yielded over 170 million TCR-beta sequences covering 15-18 subjects. The RNeasy kit was used for extraction of total RNA. The KAPA Real-time Library Amplification kit was used to amplify TCR-beta VDJ regions with primers targeting the TCR constant region and the 5'RACE anchor. Sample indexes and Illumina adaptors were added in a first PCR, and a second PCR then increased library yield. After Ampure bead purification, the roughly 650 bp TCR product was size-selected on a 2% E-gel SizeSelection system. Library quality was checked on a Bioanalyzer, concentration was measured with Qubit, and libraries were quantified with the Kapa Library Quantification kit before pooling. Paired-end 2 x 150 bp sequencing of the libraries was performed on an Illumina HiSeq 2500. To increase sequence diversity, roughly 24-32% phiX was spiked into each library pool. In the source study's methods: The UMI-based MiGEC pipeline processed quality-filtered reads and removed over 90% of raw TCR sequences during error correction. VDJ genes were aligned to IMGT germline references, and each clonotype was defined by a unique CDR3 amino acid sequence together with V-J genes. Clonal expansion, Shannon diversity, and CDR3 relatedness (CalcPairwiseDistances, ClusterSamples) were evaluated with VDJtools, and phylogenetic trees were built with CLCbio workbench. A clone was classed as expanded if it had 8 or more unique UMIs, a cutoff based on coefficient-of-variation modelling across technical triplicates. The public reads were reprocessed in TCRdb via fastp at Q25 and MiXCR, keeping in-frame beta chains. CDR3 protein duplicates are merged, each entry listing the most common genes and DNA. The V and J calls follow TCRdb's processing rather than the paper's. Here the sample has about 58,000 distinct CDR3 sequences; 3.6% occur a single time. The top ten clones comprise roughly 1.5% of the sample.

V was cut back by 6 bases and J by 11 bases, leaving a gap of 20 bases between them. According to the germline V gene (reference sequence), CDR1 reads DFQATT and CDR2 reads SNEGSKA. The CDR3 numbers 14 residues from cysteine through phenylalanine. Only the CDR3 region is kept as DNA, spanning 42 bases read in frame from base 1. What the authors observed across the whole study: TCR clonal expansion was highest in HAM/TSP patients and lowest in MS patients, with MS patients falling below even healthy controls. In a phylogenetic analysis, the repertoires of 18 out of 34 MS patients fell into a single cluster of related CDR3 sequences, pointing to a possible signature at the repertoire level. No association of the MS cluster with clinical or MRI features was observed, and the need for larger cohorts was stated by the authors. Expanded clones from different subjects shared no identical CDR3 amino acid sequences, which suggests that TCR-beta repertoires were private in all groups.

The sequenced material came from PBMCs. The chain employs TRBV20-1 and TRBJ1-6; the D gene is perhaps TRBD1, from 6 matching bases. The receptor comes from a man aged 25-45 years with multiple sclerosis. The CDR3 here reads CSATNRARVAPLHF. The DNA sequence is as follows: TGCAGTGCCACTAACAGGGCAAGGGTGGCACCCCTCCACTTT.